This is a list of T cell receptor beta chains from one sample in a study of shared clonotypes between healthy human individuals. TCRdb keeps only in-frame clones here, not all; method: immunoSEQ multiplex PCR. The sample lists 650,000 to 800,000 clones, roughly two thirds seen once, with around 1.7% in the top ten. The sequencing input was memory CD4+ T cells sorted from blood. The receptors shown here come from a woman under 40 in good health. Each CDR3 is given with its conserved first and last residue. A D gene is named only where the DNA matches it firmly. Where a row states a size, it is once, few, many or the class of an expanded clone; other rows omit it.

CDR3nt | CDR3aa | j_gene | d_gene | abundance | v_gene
TGCGCCAGCAGGACTAGCGAGACAGATACGCAGTATTTT | CASRTSETDTQYF | TRBJ2-3 | TRBD2 | - | TRBV10-2
TGTGCCAGCAGCCCCCAGCGGGGGCCCTACGAGCAGTACTTC | CASSPQRGPYEQYF | TRBJ2-7 | TRBD2 | - | TRBV7-2
TGCAGCGTTGAAGATCGGGGACGCCGAAATGAAGCTTTCTTT | CSVEDRGRRNEAFF | TRBJ1-1 | - | few | TRBV29-1
TGTGCCAGCAGTCCTGGACAGGGAACTAACTATGGCTACACCTTC | CASSPGQGTNYGYTF | TRBJ1-2 | TRBD1 | - | TRBV28
TGTGCCAGCAGTCTAGCGTTGCACAATGAGCAGTTCTTC | CASSLALHNEQFF | TRBJ2-1 | - | - | TRBV28
TGTGCCAGTAGCCCGAACTCCGGGACAGTTAATGAAAAACTGTTTTTT | CASSPNSGTVNEKLFF | TRBJ1-4 | TRBD1 | few | TRBV19
TGTGCCACCTCCGAAATGCTCGGGGGCTTAGGTGAAAAACTGTTTTTT | CATSEMLGGLGEKLFF | TRBJ1-4 | - | - | TRBV28
TGTGCCAGCAGTGAAATCGGTTGGGACGAGCAGTACTTC | CASSEIGWDEQYF | TRBJ2-7 | - | many | TRBV6-1
TGTGCCAGCAGCTTAGCTTGGGGTCACGGGAGCCCCACAGATACGCAGTATTTT | CASSLAWGHGSPTDTQYF | TRBJ2-3 | - | - | TRBV7-9
TGTGCCAGCCGATCAGATTACAATGAGCAGTTCTTC | CASRSDYNEQFF | TRBJ2-1 | - | once | TRBV27
TGCGCCAGCAGCGTCGACGGGACGTCGGTGGTTGAGCAGTTCTTC | CASSVDGTSVVEQFF | TRBJ2-1 | - | - | TRBV5-1
TGTGCCAGCAGTGATCTGGGATTGAACACTGAAGCTTTCTTT | CASSDLGLNTEAFF | TRBJ1-1 | - | - | TRBV2
TGTGCCACGCAACTCGGACAAACGTGGGCCCTCTACGAGCAGTACTTC | CATQLGQTWALYEQYF | TRBJ2-7 | - | - | TRBV21-1
TGTGCCAGCAGTTGGGGGACACCCTCCTACGAGCAGTACTTC | CASSWGTPSYEQYF | TRBJ2-7 | - | - | TRBV28
TGTGCCAGCAGTTTATCAGCAGGAAGGGGACAGCCCCAGCATTTT | CASSLSAGRGQPQHF | TRBJ1-5 | - | - | TRBV28
TGTGCCAGCAGCCTGCGCGGGAGCGGGGACTTCAATGAGCAGTTCTTC | CASSLRGSGDFNEQFF | TRBJ2-1 | TRBD2 | few | TRBV7-3
TGTGCCAGCAGCGTCGGGGCGGGGGATGGCTACACCTTC | CASSVGAGDGYTF | TRBJ1-2 | - | - | TRBV9
TGTGCCACCAGCGTAACGAGCGGGAGCTTGGATACGCAGTATTTT | CATSVTSGSLDTQYF | TRBJ2-3 | TRBD2 | - | TRBV15
TGTGCCAGCAGTGCCCGCCGGGATACGCAGTATTTT | CASSARRDTQYF | TRBJ2-3 | - | once | TRBV25-1
TGTGCCAGTAGTAGGGACGCCCGGGAGACCCAGTACTTC | CASSRDARETQYF | TRBJ2-5 | - | - | TRBV19
TGTGCCAGCTCACCCAACCGGGACTTTGCAGGGGGAAACTATGGCTACACCTTC | CASSPNRDFAGGNYGYTF | TRBJ1-2 | TRBD1 | - | TRBV18
TGTGCCAGCAGTTTAGGACAGGGGGTTGGAGGTCAGCCCCAGCATTTT | CASSLGQGVGGQPQHF | TRBJ1-5 | TRBD1 | few | TRBV28